The 7 T cell receptor beta chains given below trace back to one sample, sequenced in a study of cytomegalovirus exposure and HLA in healthy donors. It was with 60 Vbeta and 13 Jbeta primers that the PCR ran. Generated by immunoSEQ multiplex PCR, the TCRdb table keeps only in-frame clones and is missing some. The profile shows 90,000 to 100,000 clones, roughly three quarters of them singletons. The sequenced sample was PBMCs. The receptors originated from a female donor in good health and CMV-seronegative.

This clone was picked up a small number of times. The rearrangement uses TRBV5-6 and TRBJ1-6; the match to TRBD1 covers 10 bases. The CDR3 covers 14 residues. J lost 12 bases, V lost 3 bases, and 6 bases had no gene match. The germline gives CDR1 SGHDT, CDR2 YYEEEE. CDR3 bases: TGTGCCAGCAGCTCGGACAGGGGGATTTTACCCCTCCACTTT. Translated: CASSSDRGILPLHF.

The chain combines TRBV7-6 with TRBJ1-2; 8 bases fit TRBD1. The CDR3 contains 16 residues. V gave up 0 bases and J gave up 2 bases; unmatched junction bases: 5. Germline V gene lookup returns CDR1 SGHVS and CDR2 FNYEAQ. CDR3 amino acids: CASSLATGGENYGYTF. CDR3 nucleotides: TGTGCCAGCAGCTTAGCAACAGGGGGGGAAAACTATGGCTACACCTTC.

The genes are TRBV9 and TRBJ2-3; 8 nucleotides agree with TRBD2. The V and J ends lost 0 bases and 1 base, in that order; junction bases with no gene match: 4. From germline, CDR1 is SGDLS and CDR2 YYNGEE. The length of the CDR3 is 16 residues. CDR3 nucleotides: TGTGCCAGCAGCGTAGCCCCAGCGGGGGGCACAGATACGCAGTATTTT. Encoded protein: CASSVAPAGGTDTQYF.

V gene TRBV7-2 combines with J gene TRBJ2-1; D perhaps matches TRBD1 (5 bases). CDR3 length: 13 amino acids. CDR1 is SGHTA, CDR2 FQGNSA, per germline. V lost 3 bases, J lost 4 bases, and 7 bases lay in between. CDR3 nucleotides: TGTGCCAGCAGCTTTACAGGTTACAATGAGCAGTTCTTC. Translating it yields CASSFTGYNEQFF.

CDR3 nucleotides: TGCAGCGTTGAAGATCGGGGACTAGCGGGAGGGGGGGAGCAGTACTTC. Residues: CSVEDRGLAGGGEQYF. The chain uses TRBV29-1 and TRBJ2-7; 16 bases map to TRBD2. The junction had 6 bases not matched to a gene; V was cut back by 0 bases and J by 7 bases. The CDR3 extends over 16 amino acids. The germline gives CDR1 SQVTM, CDR2 ANQGSEA.

This clone has a handful of counts. The V and J genes are TRBV19 and TRBJ2-1, with D perhaps matching TRBD1 (6 bases). CDR1 LNHDA and CDR2 SQIVND come from the germline V gene (reference sequence). V was shortened by 0 bases and J by 10 bases, with 10 bases between the two germline ends. CDR3 size: 13 residues. The CDR3 spells CASSIDERGEQFF. The DNA for the CDR3 is TGTGCCAGTAGTATAGATGAGAGGGGGGAGCAGTTCTTC.

This clone has just a few counts. This chain joins TRBV5-4 and TRBJ2-2; D is unresolved. The germline V and J ends were trimmed by 3 bases and 7 bases, with 10 bases remaining between them. Germline CDR1 SGHNT, CDR2 YYREEE (reference sequence). This CDR3 spans 13 amino acids. The chain's CDR3 is CASSSVFLGELFF. The CDR3 nucleotides read TGTGCCAGCAGCTCCGTTTTTCTCGGGGAGCTGTTTTTT.